These 4 T cell receptor beta chains share one sample of origin, sequenced in a study of T cell responses to AZD1222 COVID-19 vaccine. Method: immunoSEQ multiplex PCR; TCRdb's copy keeps in-frame clones and lacks some. Altogether some 120,000 clones are present, around 89% being singletons, with the ten largest covering roughly 11%. Material: peripheral blood, obtained on day 0 of MenACWY control vaccination. These receptors came from an adult in good health.

This chain uses TRBV4-2 with TRBJ2-7; no firm D call. The ends were cut back, 1 base at V and 3 bases at J, with 10 bases in the middle. The CDR3 spans 14 residues. CDR1 and CDR2 from the germline V gene are LGHNA and YNFKEQ. As DNA, the CDR3 is TGTGCCAGCAGCCAAGGACTCGCCGGCTACGAGCAGTACTTC. Residues: CASSQGLAGYEQYF.

The chain employs TRBV5-1 and TRBJ2-7; 10 positions agree with TRBD2. The ends lost 4 bases at V and 2 bases at J; junction bases unmatched: 6. The CDR3 covers 15 residues. Per the germline V gene, CDR1 is SGHRS and CDR2 is YFSETQ. The CDR3 here is CASSVVAGGPYEQYF. CDR3 DNA sequence: TGCGCCAGCAGCGTGGTAGCGGGAGGCCCCTACGAGCAGTACTTC.

The chain carries TRBV6-5 and TRBJ1-1, with D possibly being TRBD1 (6 bases). With 0 bases removed from V and 10 bases from J, the gap between germline ends came to 15 bases. The CDR3 covers 14 residues. Germline lookup yields CDR1 MNHEY and CDR2 SVGAGI. The DNA for the CDR3 is TGTGCCAGCAGTTACTCCGTACTCAAGGGGGGAGCTTTCTTT. Protein sequence: CASSYSVLKGGAFF.

The chain joins TRBV10-3 to TRBJ2-7, with D hard to call. Germline CDR1 and CDR2: ENHRY and SYGVKD. This CDR3 has 12 residues. The ends were cut back, 0 bases at V and 4 bases at J, with 4 bases in the middle. The CDR3 DNA sequence: TGTGCCATCAGTGAGTCATTATACGAGCAGTACTTC. Its translation is CAISESLYEQYF.